This entry features one T cell receptor (beta chain) sequence. The data were produced by immunoSEQ multiplex PCR, yet TCRdb's version contains in-frame clones alone and is incomplete. The sample has approximately 200,000 clones, 94% seen once; the top ten hold 0.76%. The data were taken from a study of blood T cell repertoires in COVID-19. V lost 4 bases and J lost 6, with 11 bases in between. Germline CDR1 MNHNY, CDR2 SVGAGI (reference sequence). There are 13 residues in the CDR3. The clonotype was recovered from a man aged 30-40 years with COVID-19, enrolled during active disease. Material: peripheral blood. The chain links TRBV6-6 to TRBJ2-3, with no clear D. The CDR3 here is CASSLERMDTQYF. The CDR3 DNA is TGTGCCAGCAGTTTGGAGAGAATGGATACGCAGTATTTT.